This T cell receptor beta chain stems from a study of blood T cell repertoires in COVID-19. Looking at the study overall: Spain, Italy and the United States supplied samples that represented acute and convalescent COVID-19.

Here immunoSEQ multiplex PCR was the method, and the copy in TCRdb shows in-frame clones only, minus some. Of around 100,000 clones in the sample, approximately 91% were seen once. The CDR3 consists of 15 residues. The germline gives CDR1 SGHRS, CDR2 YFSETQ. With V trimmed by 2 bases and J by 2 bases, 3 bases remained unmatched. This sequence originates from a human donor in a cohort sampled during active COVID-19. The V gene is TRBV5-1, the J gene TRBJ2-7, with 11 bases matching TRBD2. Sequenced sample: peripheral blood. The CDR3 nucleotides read TGCGCCAGCAGCTTTGGGGGACTAGCGGCCTACGAGCAGTACTTC. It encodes CASSFGGLAAYEQYF.